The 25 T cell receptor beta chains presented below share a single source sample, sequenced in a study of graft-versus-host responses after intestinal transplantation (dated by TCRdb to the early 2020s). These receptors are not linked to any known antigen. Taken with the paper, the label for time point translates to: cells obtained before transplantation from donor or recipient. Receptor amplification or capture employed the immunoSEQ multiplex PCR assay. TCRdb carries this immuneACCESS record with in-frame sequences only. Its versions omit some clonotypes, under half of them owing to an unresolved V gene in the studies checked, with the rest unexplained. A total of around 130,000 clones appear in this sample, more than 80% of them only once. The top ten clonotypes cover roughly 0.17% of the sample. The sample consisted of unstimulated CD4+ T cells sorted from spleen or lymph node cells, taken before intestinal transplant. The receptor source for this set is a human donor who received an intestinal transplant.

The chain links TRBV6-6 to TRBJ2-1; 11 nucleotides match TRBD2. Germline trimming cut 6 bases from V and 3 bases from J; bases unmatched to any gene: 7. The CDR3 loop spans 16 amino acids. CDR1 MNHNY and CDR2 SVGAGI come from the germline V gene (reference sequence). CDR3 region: CASRTQLAGDYNEQFF. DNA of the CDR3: TGTGCCAGCAGGACACAACTAGCGGGGGACTACAATGAGCAGTTCTTC.

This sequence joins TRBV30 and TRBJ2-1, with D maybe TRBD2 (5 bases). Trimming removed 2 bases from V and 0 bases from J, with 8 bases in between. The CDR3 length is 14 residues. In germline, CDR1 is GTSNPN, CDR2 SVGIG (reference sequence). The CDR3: CAWSRGSSYNEQFF. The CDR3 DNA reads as TGTGCCTGGAGTCGAGGGAGCTCCTACAATGAGCAGTTCTTC.

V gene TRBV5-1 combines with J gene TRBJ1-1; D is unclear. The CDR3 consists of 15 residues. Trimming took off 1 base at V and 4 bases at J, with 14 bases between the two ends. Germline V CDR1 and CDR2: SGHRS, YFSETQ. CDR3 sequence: CASSLLAATSTEAFF. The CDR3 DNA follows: TGCGCCAGCAGCTTGCTCGCCGCTACCTCCACTGAAGCTTTCTTT.

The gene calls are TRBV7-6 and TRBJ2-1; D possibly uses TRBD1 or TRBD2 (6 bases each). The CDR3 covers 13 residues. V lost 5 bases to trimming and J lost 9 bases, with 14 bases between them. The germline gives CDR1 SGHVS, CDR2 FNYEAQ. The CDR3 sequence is CASSAGRGREQFF. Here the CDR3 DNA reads TGTGCCAGCAGCGCGGGACGGGGGCGTGAGCAGTTCTTC.

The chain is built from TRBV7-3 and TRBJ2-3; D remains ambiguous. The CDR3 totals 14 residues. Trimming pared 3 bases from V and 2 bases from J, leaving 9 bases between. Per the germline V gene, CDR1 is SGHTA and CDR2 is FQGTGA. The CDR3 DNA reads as TGTGCCAGCAGCTTTCGTGTTAACACAGATACGCAGTATTTT. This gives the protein CASSFRVNTDTQYF.

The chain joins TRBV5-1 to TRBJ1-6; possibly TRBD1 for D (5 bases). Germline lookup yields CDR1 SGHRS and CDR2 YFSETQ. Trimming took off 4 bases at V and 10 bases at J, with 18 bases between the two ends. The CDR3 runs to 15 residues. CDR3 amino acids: CASSPGVGTLSPLHF. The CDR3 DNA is TGCGCCAGCAGCCCGGGGGTCGGGACCCTATCACCCCTCCACTTT.

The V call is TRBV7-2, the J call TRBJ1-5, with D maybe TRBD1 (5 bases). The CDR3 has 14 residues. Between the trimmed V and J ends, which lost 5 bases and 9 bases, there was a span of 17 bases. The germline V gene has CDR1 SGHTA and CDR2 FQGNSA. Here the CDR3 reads CASSPRWGGVPQHF. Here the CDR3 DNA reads TGTGCCAGCAGCCCCAGGTGGGGCGGAGTGCCCCAGCATTTT. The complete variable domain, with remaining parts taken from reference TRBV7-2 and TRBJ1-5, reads GAGVSQSPSNKVTEKGKDVELRCDPISGHTALYWYRQSLGQGLEFLIYFQGNSAPDKSGLPSDRFSAERTGGSVSTLTIQRTQQEDSAVYLCASSPRWGGVPQHFGDGTRLSIL.

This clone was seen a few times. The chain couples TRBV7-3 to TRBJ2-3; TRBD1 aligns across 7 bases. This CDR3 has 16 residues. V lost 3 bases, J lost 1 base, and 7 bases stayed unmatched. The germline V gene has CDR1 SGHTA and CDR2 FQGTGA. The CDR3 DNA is TGTGCCAGCAGCTTCTCACAGGGGTCGGGCACAGATACGCAGTATTTT. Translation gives CASSFSQGSGTDTQYF.

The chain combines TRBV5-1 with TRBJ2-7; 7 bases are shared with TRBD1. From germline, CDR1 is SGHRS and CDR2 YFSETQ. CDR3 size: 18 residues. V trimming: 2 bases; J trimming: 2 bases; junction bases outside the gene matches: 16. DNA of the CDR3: TGCGCCAGCAGCTTCAACGCACATTCCGGGACAGAGACCTACGAGCAGTACTTC. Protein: CASSFNAHSGTETYEQYF.

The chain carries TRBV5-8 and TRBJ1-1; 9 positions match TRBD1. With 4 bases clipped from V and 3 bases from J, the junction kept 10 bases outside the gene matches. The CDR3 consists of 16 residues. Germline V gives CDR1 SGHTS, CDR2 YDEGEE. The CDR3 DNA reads TGTGCCAGCAGCCCAACCGGGACAGGGATGGACACTGAAGCTTTCTTT. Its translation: CASSPTGTGMDTEAFF.

The CDR3 coding sequence is TGCGCCAGCAGCTTTATGATATTAGAGACCCAGTACTTC. It codes for CASSFMILETQYF. This sequence joins TRBV5-1 and TRBJ2-5; D is unclear. Trimming pared 2 bases from V and 4 bases from J, leaving 9 bases between. The V gene's germline CDR1 is SGHRS and CDR2 YFSETQ. This CDR3 has 13 residues.

The DNA of the CDR3 is TGTGCCAGCAGTCCGCGGGCGGTGGAGGGTGAAAAACTGTTTTTT. Translating it yields CASSPRAVEGEKLFF. The rearrangement uses TRBV6-5 and TRBJ1-4, with unresolved D. V was pared by 5 bases and J by 7 bases, with 17 bases between. This CDR3 is built from 15 residues. Germline V CDR1 and CDR2: MNHEY, SVGAGI.

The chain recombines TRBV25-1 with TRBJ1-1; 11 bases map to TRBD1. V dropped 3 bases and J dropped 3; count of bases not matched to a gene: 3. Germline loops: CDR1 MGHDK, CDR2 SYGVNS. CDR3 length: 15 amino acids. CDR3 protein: CASSDTGQGDTEAFF. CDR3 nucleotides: TGTGCCAGCAGTGACACGGGACAGGGGGACACTGAAGCTTTCTTT. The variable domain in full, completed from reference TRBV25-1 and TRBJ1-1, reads EADIYQTPRYLVIGTGKKITLECSQTMGHDKMYWYQQDPGMELHLIHYSYGVNSTEKGDLSSESTVSRIRTEHFPLTLESARPSHTSQYLCASSDTGQGDTEAFFGQGTRLTVV.

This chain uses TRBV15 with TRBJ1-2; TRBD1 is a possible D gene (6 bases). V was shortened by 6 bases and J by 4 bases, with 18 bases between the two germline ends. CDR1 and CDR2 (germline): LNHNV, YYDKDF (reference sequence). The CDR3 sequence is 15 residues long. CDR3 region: CATSAGVDRSYGYTF. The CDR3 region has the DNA TGTGCCACCAGTGCAGGGGTCGACAGGAGCTATGGCTACACCTTC. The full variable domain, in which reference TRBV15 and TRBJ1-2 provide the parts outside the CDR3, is DAMVIQNPRYQVTQFGKPVTLSCSQTLNHNVMYWYQQKSSQAPKLLFHYYDKDFNNEADTPDNFQSRRPNTSFCFLDIRSPGLGDTAMYLCATSAGVDRSYGYTFGSGTRLTVV.

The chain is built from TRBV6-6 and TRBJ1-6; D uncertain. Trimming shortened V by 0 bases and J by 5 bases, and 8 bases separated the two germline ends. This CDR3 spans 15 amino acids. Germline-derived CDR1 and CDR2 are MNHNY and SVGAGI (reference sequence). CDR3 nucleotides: TGTGCCAGCAGTTACTCGCCCGGGGATAATTCACCCCTCCACTTT. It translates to CASSYSPGDNSPLHF.

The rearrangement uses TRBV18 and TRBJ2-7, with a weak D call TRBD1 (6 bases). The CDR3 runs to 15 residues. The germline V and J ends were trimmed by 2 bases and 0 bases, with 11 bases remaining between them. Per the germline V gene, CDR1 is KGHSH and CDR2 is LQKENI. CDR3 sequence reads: CASSPDRSSSYEQYF. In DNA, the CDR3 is TGTGCCAGCTCACCAGACAGGTCCTCCTCCTACGAGCAGTACTTC.

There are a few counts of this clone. The CDR3 region is CARDGRLYEQYF. CDR3 DNA sequence: TGTGCCAGGGACGGAAGATTATACGAGCAGTACTTC. This chain links TRBV13 with TRBJ2-7, with D unresolved. This CDR3 has 12 residues. The germline V and J ends were trimmed by 9 bases and 4 bases, with 13 bases remaining between them. Germline V gene data show CDR1 as PRHDT and CDR2 as FYEKMQ (reference sequence).

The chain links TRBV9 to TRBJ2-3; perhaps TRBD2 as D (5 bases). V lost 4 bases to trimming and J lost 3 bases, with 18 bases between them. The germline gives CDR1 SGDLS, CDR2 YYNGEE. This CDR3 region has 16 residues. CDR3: CASSPLSSNPTDTQYF. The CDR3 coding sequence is TGTGCCAGCAGCCCCTTATCTAGCAACCCGACAGATACGCAGTATTTT.

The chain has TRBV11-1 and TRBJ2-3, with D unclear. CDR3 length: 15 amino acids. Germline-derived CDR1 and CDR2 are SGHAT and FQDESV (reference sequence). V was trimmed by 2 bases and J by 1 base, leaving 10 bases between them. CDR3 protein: CASSLSLGRTDTQYF. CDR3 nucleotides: TGTGCCAGCAGCTTAAGTCTCGGACGCACAGATACGCAGTATTTT.

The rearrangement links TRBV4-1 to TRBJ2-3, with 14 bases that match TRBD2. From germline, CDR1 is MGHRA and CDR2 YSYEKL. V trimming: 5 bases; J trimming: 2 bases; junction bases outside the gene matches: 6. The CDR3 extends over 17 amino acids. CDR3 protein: CASSLRTSGGTTDTQYF. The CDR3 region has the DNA TGCGCCAGCAGCTTGCGGACTAGCGGGGGGACCACAGATACGCAGTATTTT.

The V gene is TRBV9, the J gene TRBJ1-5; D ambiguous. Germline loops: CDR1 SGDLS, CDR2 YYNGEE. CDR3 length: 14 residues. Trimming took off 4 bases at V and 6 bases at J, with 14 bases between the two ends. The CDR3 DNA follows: TGTGCCAGCAGCAGAAACTCCGCGGGTCAGCCCCAGCATTTT. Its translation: CASSRNSAGQPQHF.

The CDR3 loop reads CASSDWGERGVDLRKTGYTF. CDR3 nucleotide sequence: TGCGCCAGCAGTGATTGGGGGGAGAGGGGTGTAGATTTACGTAAAACTGGCTACACCTTC. This chain links TRBV10-2 with TRBJ1-2; possibly TRBD1 for D (5 bases). V was trimmed by 3 bases and J by 7 bases, leaving 33 bases between them. Looked up from germline, CDR1 is WSHSY and CDR2 is SAAADI. The CDR3 extends over 20 amino acids.

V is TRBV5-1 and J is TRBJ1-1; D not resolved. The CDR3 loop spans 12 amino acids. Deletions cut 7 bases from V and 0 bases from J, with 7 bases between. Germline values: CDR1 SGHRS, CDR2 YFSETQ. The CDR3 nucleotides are TGCGCCAGCCGTCAGATGAACACTGAAGCTTTCTTT. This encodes CASRQMNTEAFF.

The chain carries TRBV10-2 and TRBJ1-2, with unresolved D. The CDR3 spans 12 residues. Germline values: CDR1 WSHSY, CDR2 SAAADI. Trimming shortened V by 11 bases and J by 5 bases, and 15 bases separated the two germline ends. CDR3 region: CAEAGGDYGYTF. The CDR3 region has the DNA TGCGCCGAAGCGGGTGGGGATTATGGCTACACCTTC.

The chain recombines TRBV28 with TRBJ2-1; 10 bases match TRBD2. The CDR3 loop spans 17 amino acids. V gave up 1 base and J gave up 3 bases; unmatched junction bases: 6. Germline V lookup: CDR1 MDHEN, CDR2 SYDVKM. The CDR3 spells CASSLSLAGGNYNEQFF. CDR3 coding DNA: TGTGCCAGCAGTTTATCATTAGCGGGGGGTAACTACAATGAGCAGTTCTTC.